What follows describes a single TCR beta chain. Its specificity is unknown. Adult donors, all healthy and HIV-negative, had no recent acute infections or vaccinations. Trimming took off 6 bases at V and 8 bases at J, with 16 bases between the two ends. Germline V gene lookup returns CDR1 KGHSH and CDR2 LQKENI. The CDR3 runs to 13 residues. This sample is part of a study of shared clonotypes between healthy human individuals. At a deep level, the assay was run. The assay was immunoSEQ multiplex PCR, and TCRdb's table has in-frame clones only and misses some. The sample holds about 340,000 clones, roughly 70% seen once. Study findings and constraints: Memory subsets generally showed lower estimated richness than naive subsets.

The chain recombines TRBV18 with TRBJ1-2, with a weak D call TRBD1 (5 bases). Sequencing was carried out using memory CD4+ T cells sorted from blood. Subset in this sample: CD45RA-negative fraction. This clonotype was sampled from a man aged 30 to 39 in good health. The CDR3 region is CASSRDFIQGYTF. DNA for the CDR3: TGTGCCAGCTCCCGGGACTTTATCCAGGGCTACACCTTC.